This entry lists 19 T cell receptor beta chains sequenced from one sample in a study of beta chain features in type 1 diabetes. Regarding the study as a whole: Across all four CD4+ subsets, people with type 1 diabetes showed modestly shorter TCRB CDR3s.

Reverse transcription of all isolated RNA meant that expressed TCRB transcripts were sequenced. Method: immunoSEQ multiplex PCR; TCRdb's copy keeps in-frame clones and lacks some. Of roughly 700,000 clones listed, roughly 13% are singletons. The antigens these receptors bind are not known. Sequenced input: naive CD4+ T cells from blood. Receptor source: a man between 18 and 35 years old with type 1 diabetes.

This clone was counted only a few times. Here the CDR3 DNA reads TGCGCCAGCAGCTTGCAGCGGCTCGGTAGTCCGGACACAAACATTCAGTACTTC. Protein: CASSLQRLGSPDTNIQYF. The rearrangement links TRBV5-1 to TRBJ2-4; D is perhaps TRBD1 or TRBD2 (5 bases each). From germline, CDR1 is SGHRS and CDR2 YFSETQ. This CDR3 contains 18 residues. The V and J ends lost 1 base and 6 bases respectively, with 23 bases between them.

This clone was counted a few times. Here the CDR3 DNA reads TGCGCCAGCAGCCACTCACGGGACGGACGTTTGTATGGCTACACCTTC. Amino acids: CASSHSRDGRLYGYTF. The chain links TRBV4-1 to TRBJ1-2; the D gene is possibly TRBD1 (5 bases). CDR1 is MGHRA and CDR2 is YSYEKL in the germline V gene. Trimming removed 3 bases from V and 5 bases from J, with 19 bases in between. The CDR3 has 16 residues.

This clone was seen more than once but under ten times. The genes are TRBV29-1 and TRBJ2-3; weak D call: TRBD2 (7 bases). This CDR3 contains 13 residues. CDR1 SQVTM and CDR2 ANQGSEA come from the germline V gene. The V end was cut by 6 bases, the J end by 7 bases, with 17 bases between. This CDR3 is CSVALGGPNTQYF. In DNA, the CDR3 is TGCAGCGTCGCCCTCGGGGGGCCGAATACGCAGTATTTT.

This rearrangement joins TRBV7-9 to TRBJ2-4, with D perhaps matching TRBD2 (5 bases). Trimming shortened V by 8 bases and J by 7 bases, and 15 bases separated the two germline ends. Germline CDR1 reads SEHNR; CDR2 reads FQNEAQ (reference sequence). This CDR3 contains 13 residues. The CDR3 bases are TGTGCCAGCGCAGCGGAGGTGATCAACATTCAGTACTTC. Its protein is CASAAEVINIQYF.

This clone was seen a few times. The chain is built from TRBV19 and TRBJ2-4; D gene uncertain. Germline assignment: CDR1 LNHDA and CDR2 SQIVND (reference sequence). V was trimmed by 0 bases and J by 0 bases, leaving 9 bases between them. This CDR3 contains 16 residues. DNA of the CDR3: TGTGCCAGTAGTATAGACAGACCGTTAGCCAAAAACATTCAGTACTTC. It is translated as CASSIDRPLAKNIQYF.

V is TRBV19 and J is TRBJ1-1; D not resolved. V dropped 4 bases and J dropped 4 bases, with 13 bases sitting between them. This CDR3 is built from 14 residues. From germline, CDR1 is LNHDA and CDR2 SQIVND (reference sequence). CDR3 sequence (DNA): TGTGCCAGTAGTACCCCTCCGGAAACCACTGAAGCTTTCTTT. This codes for CASSTPPETTEAFF.

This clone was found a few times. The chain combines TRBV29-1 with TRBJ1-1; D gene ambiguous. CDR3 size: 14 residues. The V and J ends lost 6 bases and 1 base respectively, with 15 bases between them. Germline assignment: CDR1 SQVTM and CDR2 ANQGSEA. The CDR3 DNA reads TGCAGCGTCGCCCTTGTGGGCGGGAACACTGAAGCTTTCTTT. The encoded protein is CSVALVGGNTEAFF.

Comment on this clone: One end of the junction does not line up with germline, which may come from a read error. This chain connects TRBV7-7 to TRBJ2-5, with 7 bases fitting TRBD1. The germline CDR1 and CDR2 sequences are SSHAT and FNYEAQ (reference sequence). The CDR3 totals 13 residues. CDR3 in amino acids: CASSAGQEETQYF. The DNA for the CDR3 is TGTGCTAGCAGCGCCGGACAGGAAGAGACCCAGTACTTC.

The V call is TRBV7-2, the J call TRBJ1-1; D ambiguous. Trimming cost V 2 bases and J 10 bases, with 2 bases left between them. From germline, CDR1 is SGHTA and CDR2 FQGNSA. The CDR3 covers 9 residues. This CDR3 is CASSLLAFF. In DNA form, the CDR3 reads TGTGCCAGCAGCTTATTAGCTTTCTTT.

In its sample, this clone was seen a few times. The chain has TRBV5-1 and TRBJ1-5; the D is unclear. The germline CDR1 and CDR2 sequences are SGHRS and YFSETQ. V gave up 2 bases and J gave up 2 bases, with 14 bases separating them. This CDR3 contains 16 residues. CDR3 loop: CASSFDPSPGNQPQHF. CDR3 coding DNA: TGCGCCAGCAGCTTCGACCCCTCTCCTGGCAATCAGCCCCAGCATTTT.

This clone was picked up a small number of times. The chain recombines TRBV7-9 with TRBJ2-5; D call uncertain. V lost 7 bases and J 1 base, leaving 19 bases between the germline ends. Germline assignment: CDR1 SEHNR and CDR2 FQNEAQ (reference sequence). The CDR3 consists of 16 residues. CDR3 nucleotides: TGTGCCAGCAACCCCTTCTTCACTGGAACCCAAGAGACCCAGTACTTC. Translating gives CASNPFFTGTQETQYF.

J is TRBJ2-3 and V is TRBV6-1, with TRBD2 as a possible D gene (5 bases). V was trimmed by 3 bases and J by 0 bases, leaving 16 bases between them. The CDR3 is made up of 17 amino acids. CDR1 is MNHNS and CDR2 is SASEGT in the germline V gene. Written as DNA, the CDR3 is TGTGCCAGCAGTGATACGTTGGGCGGGCGGAGCACAGATACGCAGTATTTT. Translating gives CASSDTLGGRSTDTQYF.

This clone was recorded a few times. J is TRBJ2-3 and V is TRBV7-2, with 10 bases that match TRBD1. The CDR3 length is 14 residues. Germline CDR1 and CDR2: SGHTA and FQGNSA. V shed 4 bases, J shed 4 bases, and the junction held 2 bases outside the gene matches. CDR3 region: CASSSGQGADTQYF. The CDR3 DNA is TGTGCCAGCAGCTCCGGACAGGGGGCAGATACGCAGTATTTT.

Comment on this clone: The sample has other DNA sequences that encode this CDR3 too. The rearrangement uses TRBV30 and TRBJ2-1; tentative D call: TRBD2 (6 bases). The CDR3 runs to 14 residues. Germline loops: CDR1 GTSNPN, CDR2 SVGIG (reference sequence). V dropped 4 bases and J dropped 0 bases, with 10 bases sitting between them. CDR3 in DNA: TGTGCCTGGACCGGGGGTAGCTCCTACAATGAGCAGTTCTTC. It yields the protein CAWTGGSSYNEQFF.

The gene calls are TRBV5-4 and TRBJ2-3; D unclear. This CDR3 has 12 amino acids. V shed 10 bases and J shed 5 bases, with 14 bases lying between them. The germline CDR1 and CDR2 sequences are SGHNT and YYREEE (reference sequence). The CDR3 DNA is TGTGCCGTGCAGCTCCAGGAAGATACGCAGTATTTT. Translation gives CAVQLQEDTQYF. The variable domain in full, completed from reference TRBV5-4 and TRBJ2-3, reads ETGVTQSPTHLIKTRGQQVTLRCSSQSGHNTVSWYQQALGQGPQFIFQYYREEENGRGNFPPRFSGLQFPNYSSELNVNALELDDSALYLCAVQLQEDTQYFGPGTRLTVL.

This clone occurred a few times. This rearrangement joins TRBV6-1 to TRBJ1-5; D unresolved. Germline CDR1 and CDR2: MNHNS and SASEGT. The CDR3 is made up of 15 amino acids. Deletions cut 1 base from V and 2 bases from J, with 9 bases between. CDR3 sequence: CASSEGGLGNQPQHF. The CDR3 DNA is TGTGCCAGCAGTGAAGGAGGGCTGGGCAATCAGCCCCAGCATTTT.

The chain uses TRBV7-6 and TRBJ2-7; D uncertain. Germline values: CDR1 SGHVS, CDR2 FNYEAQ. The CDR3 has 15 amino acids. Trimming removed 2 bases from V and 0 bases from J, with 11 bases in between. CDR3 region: CASSLSQPDSYEQYF. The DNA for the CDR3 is TGTGCCAGCAGCTTAAGCCAGCCAGACTCCTACGAGCAGTACTTC.

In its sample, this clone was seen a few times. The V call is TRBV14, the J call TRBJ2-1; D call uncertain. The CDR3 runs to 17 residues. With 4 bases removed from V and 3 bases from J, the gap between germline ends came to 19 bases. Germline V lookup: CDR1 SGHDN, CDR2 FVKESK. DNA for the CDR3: TGTGCCAGCAGCCTCGAGGTAATGCTCCCTTACTACAATGAGCAGTTCTTC. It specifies CASSLEVMLPYYNEQFF.

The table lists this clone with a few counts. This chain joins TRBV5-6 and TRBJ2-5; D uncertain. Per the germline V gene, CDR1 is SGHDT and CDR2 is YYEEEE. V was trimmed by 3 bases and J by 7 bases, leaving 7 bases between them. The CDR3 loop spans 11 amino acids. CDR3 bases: TGTGCCAGCAGCTCGTTCGGGACCCAGTACTTC. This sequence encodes CASSSFGTQYF.